What follows are 10 T cell receptor beta chains derived from one specimen sequenced in a study of cytomegalovirus exposure and HLA in healthy donors. TCRdb keeps only in-frame clones here, not all; method: immunoSEQ multiplex PCR. The sample holds fewer than 200,000 clones, around 86% seen once. The sequenced sample consisted of PBMCs. The receptors originated from a man between 18 and 29 years old in good health and CMV-seropositive.

The CDR3 here is CSVRDSYGYTF. For the CDR3, the DNA is TGCAGCGTCCGGGACAGCTATGGCTACACCTTC. The chain couples TRBV29-1 to TRBJ1-2, with 7 nucleotides matching TRBD1. V gave up 6 bases and J gave up 4 bases; unmatched junction bases: 2. Germline CDR1 and CDR2: SQVTM and ANQGSEA. CDR3 length equals 11 residues.

V gene TRBV5-1 combines with J gene TRBJ1-1; no reliable D call. The length of the CDR3 is 11 residues. Trimming left V 3 bases short and J 11 bases short, with 11 bases between. Germline assignment: CDR1 SGHRS and CDR2 YFSETQ. The CDR3 bases are TGCGCCAGCAGCTCTGCGGGGTTTGCTTTCTTT. Its translation: CASSSAGFAFF.

The chain couples TRBV4-2 to TRBJ1-4; possibly TRBD1 for D (5 bases). There are 16 residues in the CDR3. The V and J ends lost 4 bases and 7 bases respectively, with 19 bases between them. Germline V gene data show CDR1 as LGHNA and CDR2 as YNFKEQ. In nucleotides, the CDR3 is TGTGCCAGCAGCCTCAGCGGGGCAGGGCATACTGAAAAACTGTTTTTT. It is translated as CASSLSGAGHTEKLFF.

This clone was picked up one time. This chain uses TRBV4-1 with TRBJ1-4; maybe TRBD1 (5 bases). V shed 4 bases and J shed 3 bases, with 6 bases lying between them. The CDR3 length is 13 residues. CDR1 and CDR2 from the germline V gene are MGHRA and YSYEKL. CDR3 loop: CASSRQPNEKLFF. The CDR3, as DNA: TGCGCCAGCAGCCGACAGCCTAATGAAAAACTGTTTTTT.

The chain links TRBV9 to TRBJ2-3, with TRBD2 identical over 8 bases. V was clipped by 5 bases and J by 6 bases; unmatched bases: 11. Germline V lookup: CDR1 SGDLS, CDR2 YYNGEE. The length of the CDR3 is 15 residues. CDR3 residues: CASRGSGGPQDTQYF. CDR3 DNA sequence: TGTGCCAGCAGAGGGAGCGGGGGCCCTCAGGATACGCAGTATTTT.

The chain joins TRBV27 to TRBJ2-1; possible D gene TRBD2, 6 bases. The germline CDR1 and CDR2 sequences are MNHEY and SMNVEV (reference sequence). The CDR3 length is 17 residues. Trimming removed 4 bases from V and 1 base from J, with 17 bases in between. In DNA form, the CDR3 reads TGTGCCAGCAGTTCCCCCCGAGGAGGGATTTCCTACAATGAGCAGTTCTTC. Its protein is CASSSPRGGISYNEQFF.

The CDR3 spells CASSRMTSGRAYEQFF. The CDR3, as DNA: TGTGCCAGCAGTCGTATGACTAGCGGGAGGGCATATGAGCAGTTCTTC. This chain uses TRBV7-2 with TRBJ2-1; 14 bases line up with TRBD2. Germline CDR1 reads SGHTA; CDR2 reads FQGNSA. J gave up 8 bases and V 6 bases, and 9 bases lay outside the gene matches. This CDR3 contains 16 residues.

V gene TRBV11-1 combines with J gene TRBJ2-3, with 8 bases fitting TRBD2. Germline lookup yields CDR1 SGHAT and CDR2 FQDESV (reference sequence). Trimming removed 5 bases from V and 6 bases from J; junction bases left unmatched: 22. This CDR3 comprises 19 residues. CDR3 amino acids: CASSRLWVLAGGITDTQYF. The CDR3 DNA reads as TGTGCCAGCAGCCGACTTTGGGTGTTGGCGGGGGGCATAACTGATACGCAGTATTTT.

V gene TRBV7-9 combines with J gene TRBJ2-7; a weak D match, TRBD2 (6 bases). CDR1 is SEHNR, CDR2 FQNEAQ, per germline (reference sequence). This CDR3 is built from 14 residues. V lost 4 bases, J lost 5 bases, and 15 bases lay in between. The CDR3 DNA reads as TGTGCCAGCAGCTCTACGGGACTCCGGAACGAGCAGTACTTC. As protein: CASSSTGLRNEQYF.

The CDR3 DNA reads TGTGCCAGCAGTATCGGGGGAGTGAACAATGAGCAGTTCTTC. Translated, it gives CASSIGGVNNEQFF. The chain employs TRBV4-2 and TRBJ2-1; perhaps TRBD2 as D (6 bases). This CDR3 contains 14 residues. The V end lost 6 bases, the J end lost 5 bases, and 14 bases lay between the germline ends. Germline-derived CDR1 and CDR2 are LGHNA and YNFKEQ.